This T cell receptor (beta chain) was captured by sequencing in a study of regulatory T cells in long-lasting Graves disease. Germline V lookup: CDR1 DFQATT, CDR2 SNEGSKA (reference sequence). The CDR3 length is 15 residues. V shed 0 bases and J 8 bases; nucleotides not matched to a gene: 6. This clonotype has a count of ten or more. Time point defined: newly diagnosed GD, antithyroid drugs for less than 3 months. The TCR library used RNA extracted from PBMCs. The authors built TCR beta libraries using iRepertoire HTBI primers and Arm-PCR of CDR3 regions. A single record per CDR3 protein comes from TCRdb applying MiXCR to the multiplex PCR reads. This sample yields over 400,000 distinct CDR3 sequences, of which less than 15% are seen a single time; more than 15% belongs to the top ten. The data were also submitted as part of a second study, on T cells in Graves' hyperthyroidism and ophthalmopathy.

This sample comprised peripheral blood mononuclear cells (PBMCs), obtained at new diagnosis, from a patient treated with antithyroid drugs. This clonotype was obtained from a woman aged 50 to 65 with Graves disease. The chain employs TRBV20-1 and TRBJ2-1, with 11 nucleotides matching TRBD2. CDR3: CSARDRLAGGDEQFF. The CDR3 DNA reads TGCAGTGCTAGAGATAGGCTAGCGGGAGGCGATGAGCAGTTCTTC.